The entry below gives a single TCR beta chain sequence along with its context. Clones were sequenced by immunoSEQ multiplex PCR, and TCRdb holds only the in-frame ones, with some missing. This table holds 150,000 to 200,000 clones, 70% to 80% found once. The data are from a study of blood T cell repertoires in COVID-19. In the study overall: T cells, B-cell-depleted T cells, or PBMCs provided the cDNA or gDNA that served as material.

The study drew participants aged about 18 to 90 years from 20 to 30 US areas. Cohort 3 recovery required two negative PCRs, clearance, or symptom resolution. The V gene lost 3 bases and the J gene lost 7 bases, with 13 bases spanning the gap. The CDR3 sequence is 14 residues long. CDR1 MGHDK and CDR2 SYGVNS come from the germline V gene. The source is a woman aged 50 to 60 who had recovered from COVID-19. The gene calls are TRBV25-1 and TRBJ2-1; TRBD2 might be the D (5 bases). Sequencing was performed on PBMCs or T cells enriched from blood (not recorded which). CDR3 bases: TGTGCCAGCAGTGATTCCCCGCGGGTAAATGAGCAGTTCTTC. As protein: CASSDSPRVNEQFF.